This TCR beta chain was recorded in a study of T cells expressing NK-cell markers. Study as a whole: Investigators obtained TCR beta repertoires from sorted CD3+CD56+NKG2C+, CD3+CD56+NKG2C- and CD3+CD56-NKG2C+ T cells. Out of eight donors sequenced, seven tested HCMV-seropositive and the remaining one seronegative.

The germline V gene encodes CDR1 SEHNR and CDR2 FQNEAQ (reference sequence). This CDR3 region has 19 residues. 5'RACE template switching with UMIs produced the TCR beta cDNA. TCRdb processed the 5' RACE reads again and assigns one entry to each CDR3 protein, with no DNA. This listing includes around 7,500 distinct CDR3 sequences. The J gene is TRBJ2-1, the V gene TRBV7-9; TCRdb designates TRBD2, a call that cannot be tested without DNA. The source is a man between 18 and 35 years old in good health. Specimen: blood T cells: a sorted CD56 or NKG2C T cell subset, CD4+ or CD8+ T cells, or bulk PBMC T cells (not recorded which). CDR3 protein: CASSKTSGRAFSAYNEQFF.